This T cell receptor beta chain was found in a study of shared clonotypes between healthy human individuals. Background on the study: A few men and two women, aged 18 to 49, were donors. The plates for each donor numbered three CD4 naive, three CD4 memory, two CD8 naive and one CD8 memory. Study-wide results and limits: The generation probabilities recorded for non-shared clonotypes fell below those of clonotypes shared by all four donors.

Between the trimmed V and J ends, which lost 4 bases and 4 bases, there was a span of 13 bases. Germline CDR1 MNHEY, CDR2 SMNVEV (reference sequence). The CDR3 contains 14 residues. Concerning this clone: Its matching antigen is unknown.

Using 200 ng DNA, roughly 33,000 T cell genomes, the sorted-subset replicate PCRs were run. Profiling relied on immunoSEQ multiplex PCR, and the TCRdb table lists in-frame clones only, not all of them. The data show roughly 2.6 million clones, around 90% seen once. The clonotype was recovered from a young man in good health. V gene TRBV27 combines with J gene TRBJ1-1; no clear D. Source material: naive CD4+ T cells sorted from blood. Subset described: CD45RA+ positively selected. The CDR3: CASSSTPVGTEAFF. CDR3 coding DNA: TGTGCCAGCAGTTCAACCCCCGTGGGCACTGAAGCTTTCTTT.